The 15 T cell receptor beta chains below all came from one sample that was sequenced in a study of blood T cells in healthy people across ages. With a J-beta primer mix and a sample-barcoded 5' primer, a second PCR ran roughly 7 to 11 cycles. TCRdb ran MiXCR on the 5' RACE reads and lists one entry per CDR3 protein. The table has over a million distinct CDR3 sequences, roughly 45% seen once. The sequenced sample was blood. Receptors were obtained from a woman aged 18-30 years in good health.

This chain links TRBV5-1 with TRBJ2-7; tentatively, D is TRBD1 (5 bases). This CDR3 contains 15 residues. Trimming cost V 1 base and J 1 base, with 12 bases left between them. Germline loops: CDR1 SGHRS, CDR2 YFSETQ. The chain's CDR3 is CASSLTGIGSYEQYF. The CDR3 coding sequence is TGCGCCAGCAGCTTGACAGGTATAGGATCCTACGAGCAGTACTTC.

This chain uses TRBV2 with TRBJ2-5; weak D call: TRBD2 (5 bases). The germline V gene has CDR1 SNHLY and CDR2 FYNNEI. Between the trimmed V and J ends, which lost 3 bases and 5 bases, there was a span of 13 bases. CDR3 length: 14 amino acids. The CDR3, as DNA: TGTGCCAGCAGTGATGTGGTGTCGGGGGAGACCCAGTACTTC. It specifies CASSDVVSGETQYF.

V and J are TRBV20-1 and TRBJ2-5; the D gene is possibly TRBD2 (6 bases). The CDR3 loop spans 14 amino acids. Germline assignment: CDR1 DFQATT and CDR2 SNEGSKA (reference sequence). The CDR3 DNA reads TGCAGCGGCTTTATTGGGGGGTCGCAAGAGACCCAGTACTTC. Residues: CSGFIGGSQETQYF.

V gene TRBV3-1 combines with J gene TRBJ2-5, with 11 bases matching TRBD2. The DNA end is a closer match to TRBJ2-7, so the J assignment may be wrong. The germline CDR1 and CDR2 sequences are LGHDT and YNNKEL (reference sequence). There are 15 residues in the CDR3. The CDR3 loop is CASSQEDLAGGEQYF. The CDR3 DNA reads as TGTGCCAGCAGCCAAGAAGACCTAGCGGGAGGCGAGCAGTACTTC.

This chain links TRBV29-1 with TRBJ1-1, with D perhaps TRBD1 (5 bases). This CDR3 spans 12 amino acids. Trimming left V 7 bases short and J 1 base short, with 10 bases between. Germline loops: CDR1 SQVTM, CDR2 ANQGSEA. The CDR3 sequence is CSGGRENTEAFF. DNA of the CDR3: TGCAGCGGGGGCCGGGAGAACACTGAAGCTTTCTTT.

The genes are TRBV9 and TRBJ2-4; TRBD1 matches at 7 bases. The end of the DNA aligns better with TRBJ2-7, so the J call may be wrong. The germline V gene has CDR1 SGDLS and CDR2 YYNGEE. The CDR3 is 14 residues long. The CDR3 coding sequence is TGTGCCAGCAGCGTATCGGACAGGATCTACGAGCAGTACTTC. As protein: CASSVSDRIYEQYF.

The chain is built from TRBV12-3 or TRBV12-4 and TRBJ2-5, with 7 bases lining up with TRBD2. The V gene end was trimmed by 7 bases and the J gene end by 8 bases; junction bases not matched to a gene: 16. The CDR3 runs 15 residues. The CDR3 here is CASISGTRGGRTQYF. The CDR3 DNA is TGTGCCAGCATCTCCGGGACTCGCGGGGGTCGAACCCAGTACTTC.

This clonotype was detected only a few times. The J gene is TRBJ2-1, the V gene TRBV2; 7 bases match TRBD2. The junction had 6 bases not matched to a gene; V was cut back by 4 bases and J by 3 bases. Germline V gives CDR1 SNHLY, CDR2 FYNNEI. The CDR3 sequence is 15 residues long. The CDR3 DNA reads TGTGCCAGCAGTGCGCTAGCGGCGGGCTACAATGAGCAGTTCTTC. This encodes CASSALAAGYNEQFF.

This clonotype was seen once. V gene TRBV20-1 combines with J gene TRBJ2-5; 10 nucleotides agree with TRBD2. The germline CDR1 and CDR2 sequences are DFQATT and SNEGSKA (reference sequence). The V and J ends lost 5 bases and 2 bases, in that order; junction bases with no gene match: 17. The length of the CDR3 is 18 residues. CDR3 nucleotide sequence: TGCAGTGCTCCTCCCCCTTGGGGTAGCGGGGGGACACAAGAGACCCAGTACTTC. Its protein product is CSAPPPWGSGGTQETQYF.

This chain links TRBV9 with TRBJ2-1, with D possibly TRBD1 on 6 matching bases. V gave up 4 bases and J gave up 13 bases, with 18 bases separating them. CDR1 and CDR2 (germline): SGDLS, YYNGEE. The CDR3 loop spans 13 amino acids. The CDR3 DNA sequence: TGTGCCAGCAGCTCTGACCGGGACACGCTACAGTTCTTC. It specifies CASSSDRDTLQFF.

This clonotype was picked up a small number of times. V and J are TRBV20-1 and TRBJ2-1, with TRBD2 identical over 7 bases. J lost 7 bases, V lost 3 bases, and 12 bases had no gene match. The germline V gene encodes CDR1 DFQATT and CDR2 SNEGSKA (reference sequence). The CDR3 covers 15 residues. CDR3 coding DNA: TGCAGTGCTAGGAAAGGTGGGGGGGTGGGGAATGAGCAGTTCTTC. This translates into CSARKGGGVGNEQFF.

This clonotype was seen more than once but under ten times. This chain uses TRBV3-1 with TRBJ1-2, with D perhaps matching TRBD1 (6 bases). The CDR3 has 16 residues. CDR1 is LGHDT and CDR2 is YNNKEL in the germline V gene (reference sequence). Trimming took 0 bases from V and 4 from J, leaving 15 bases between them. CDR3 sequence reads: CASSQDRGGRIYGYTF. For the CDR3, the DNA is TGTGCCAGCAGCCAAGATCGAGGGGGGAGAATCTATGGCTACACCTTC.

A few counts support this clonotype. The chain combines TRBV5-1 with TRBJ2-7, with a tentative D call TRBD1 (5 bases). Deletions cut 0 bases from V and 7 bases from J, with 17 bases between. This CDR3 has 15 amino acids. The germline V gene has CDR1 SGHRS and CDR2 YFSETQ. CDR3 DNA sequence: TGCGCCAGCAGCTTGGGGGCAGGGCTCGGCAATGAGCAGTACTTC. This codes for CASSLGAGLGNEQYF.

The chain carries TRBV20-1 and TRBJ2-5, with TRBD2 identical over 8 bases. The closer fit of TRBJ2-7 to the DNA end suggests the J call may be wrong. This CDR3 spans 16 amino acids. Per the germline V gene, CDR1 is DFQATT and CDR2 is SNEGSKA (reference sequence). The CDR3 DNA sequence: TGCAGTGCTAGAGATCTCGACGGGAGGGCCATATACGAGCAGTACTTC. Protein: CSARDLDGRAIYEQYF.

The chain uses TRBV6-5 and TRBJ2-7; 9 positions match TRBD1. V was pared by 5 bases and J by 3 bases, with 5 bases of the junction left unmatched. CDR1 MNHEY and CDR2 SVGAGI come from the germline V gene. The CDR3 loop spans 14 amino acids. DNA for the CDR3: TGTGCCAGCAGTCGGGACAGGGAAAGCTACGAGCAGTACTTC. Its translation: CASSRDRESYEQYF.